This passage covers 18 T cell receptor beta chains from one sample sequenced in a study of T cell responses to AZD1222 COVID-19 vaccine. TCRdb's table, derived via immunoSEQ multiplex PCR, lists solely in-frame clones and lacks some. The sample yields tens of thousands of clones, about 90% seen once. The sequences come from peripheral blood, collected on day 0 of AZD1222 vaccination. These receptors were obtained from an adult in good health.

The CDR3 bases are TGTGCCAGTCTCGAGGACACTGAAGCTTTCTTT. Protein product: CASLEDTEAFF. The chain employs TRBV6-5 and TRBJ1-1; D unresolved. The CDR3 is 11 amino acids. The germline V and J ends were trimmed by 9 bases and 3 bases, with 8 bases remaining between them. The V gene's germline CDR1 is MNHEY and CDR2 SVGAGI.

The rearrangement uses TRBV20-1 and TRBJ2-4, with 7 bases that match TRBD1. The CDR3 is 13 residues long. Per germline, CDR1 DFQATT and CDR2 SNEGSKA (reference sequence). The V and J ends lost 3 bases and 9 bases, in that order; junction bases with no gene match: 8. In nucleotides, the CDR3 is TGCAGTGCTAGTAGACAGGGTGGAAGCATTCAGTACTTC. This sequence encodes CSASRQGGSIQYF.

This clone has only one observation. The J gene is TRBJ1-2, the V gene TRBV27; D is perhaps TRBD1 (5 bases). There are 18 residues in the CDR3. Germline CDR1 and CDR2: MNHEY and SMNVEV (reference sequence). Between the trimmed V and J ends, which lost 0 bases and 6 bases, there was a span of 23 bases. As DNA, the CDR3 is TGTGCCAGCAGTTTATCTTTGGGGTTAACTAGGGGAACGGATGGCTACACCTTC. Residues: CASSLSLGLTRGTDGYTF.

V and J are TRBV18 and TRBJ2-7; D possibly matches TRBD1 or TRBD2 (5 bases each). Germline assignment: CDR1 KGHSH and CDR2 LQKENI. The CDR3 loop spans 13 amino acids. Trimming pared 5 bases from V and 4 bases from J, leaving 12 bases between. CDR3 residues: CASSTGLEYEQYF. Here the CDR3 DNA reads TGTGCCAGCTCAACGGGGCTAGAATACGAGCAGTACTTC.

J is TRBJ1-2 and V is TRBV28, with unresolved D. Trimming removed 3 bases at V and 2 bases at J, with 1 base between. From germline, CDR1 is MDHEN and CDR2 SYDVKM. The CDR3 sequence is 11 residues long. The CDR3, as DNA: TGTGCCAGCAGTTTGAACTATGGCTACACCTTC. It translates to CASSLNYGYTF.

This clone was recorded only once. The chain combines TRBV6-5 with TRBJ2-3; 9 bases map to TRBD1. V was pared by 6 bases and J by 6 bases, with 10 bases of the junction left unmatched. The CDR3 sequence is 15 residues long. Germline V gene data show CDR1 as MNHEY and CDR2 as SVGAGI. CDR3 amino acids: CASRAGQGNRDTQYF. In DNA, the CDR3 is TGTGCCAGCAGAGCGGGACAGGGAAATCGGGATACGCAGTATTTT.

V is TRBV7-9 and J is TRBJ1-2, with D perhaps TRBD1 (5 bases). This CDR3 comprises 14 residues. Per the germline V gene, CDR1 is SEHNR and CDR2 is FQNEAQ (reference sequence). Trimming removed 0 bases at V and 2 bases at J, with 7 bases between. CDR3 DNA sequence: TGTGCCAGCAGCTTAGCGAGGGACAACTATGGCTACACCTTC. This codes for CASSLARDNYGYTF.

The rearrangement links TRBV11-2 to TRBJ1-1; tentatively, D is TRBD1 (6 bases). Trimming removed 2 bases at V and 5 bases at J, with 15 bases between. The CDR3 is 15 amino acids. Germline CDR1 SGHAT, CDR2 FQNNGV. The CDR3 loop is CASSLMGRGKTEAFF. In nucleotides, the CDR3 is TGTGCCAGCAGCTTAATGGGGAGGGGGAAAACTGAAGCTTTCTTT.

The genes are TRBV11-2 and TRBJ1-3; 7 bases fit TRBD1. There are 14 residues in the CDR3. With V trimmed by 5 bases and J by 3 bases, 4 bases remained unmatched. The germline CDR1 and CDR2 sequences are SGHAT and FQNNGV. The CDR3 region has the DNA TGTGCCAGCAGCCGTACAGGGGATGGAAACACCATATATTTT. Protein sequence: CASSRTGDGNTIYF.

This chain links TRBV5-1 with TRBJ2-5; D gene unclear. CDR1 is SGHRS and CDR2 is YFSETQ in the germline V gene. The V end was cut by 2 bases, the J end by 1 base, with 12 bases between. This CDR3 has 15 residues. As DNA, the CDR3 is TGCGCCAGCAGCTTCTTACGCCCCATCCAAGAGACCCAGTACTTC. Its protein product is CASSFLRPIQETQYF.

The chain links TRBV19 to TRBJ2-3, with D tentatively TRBD2 (6 bases). The CDR3 consists of 17 residues. The V gene's germline CDR1 is LNHDA and CDR2 SQIVND (reference sequence). Trimming removed 1 base from V and 3 bases from J, with 17 bases in between. This CDR3 reads CASSIAGEFPSTDTQYF. DNA for the CDR3: TGTGCCAGTAGTATAGCGGGGGAATTTCCCTCGACAGATACGCAGTATTTT.

The genes are TRBV27 and TRBJ1-1; TRBD1 might be the D (6 bases). V was pared by 7 bases and J by 1 base, with 13 bases between. This CDR3 is built from 14 residues. CDR1 MNHEY and CDR2 SMNVEV come from the germline V gene (reference sequence). CDR3: CASKPGHKNTEAFF. Here the CDR3 DNA reads TGTGCCAGCAAACCGGGACACAAGAACACTGAAGCTTTCTTT.

This sequence joins TRBV24-1 and TRBJ2-1, with 9 bases lining up with TRBD2. Germline V CDR1 and CDR2: KGHDR, SFDVKD. This CDR3 has 18 amino acids. V trimming: 2 bases; J trimming: 0 bases; junction bases outside the gene matches: 7. The CDR3 protein is CATSDSGSGGISYNEQFF. In DNA form, the CDR3 reads TGTGCCACCAGTGATTCGGGTAGCGGGGGAATCTCCTACAATGAGCAGTTCTTC.

The chain combines TRBV30 with TRBJ2-5; TRBD2 agrees at 8 bases. The CDR3 length is 16 residues. CDR1 is GTSNPN and CDR2 is SVGIG in the germline V gene (reference sequence). V shed 8 bases and J 5 bases; nucleotides not matched to a gene: 19. This CDR3 is CAGATGGGFVGETQYF. CDR3 sequence (DNA): TGTGCCGGAGCGACTGGCGGGGGGTTCGTAGGGGAGACCCAGTACTTC.

The chain is built from TRBV2 and TRBJ1-6; 7 nucleotides agree with TRBD1. This CDR3 comprises 14 residues. Per the germline V gene, CDR1 is SNHLY and CDR2 is FYNNEI. V gave up 4 bases and J gave up 5 bases; unmatched junction bases: 2. In DNA form, the CDR3 reads TGTGCCAGCAGTGGACAGGGAAATAATTCACCCCTCCACTTT. Its protein is CASSGQGNNSPLHF.

V is TRBV5-1 and J is TRBJ1-1; 9 bases match TRBD1. After removal of 3 bases from V and 5 bases from J, the junction contained 2 bases not matched to a gene. CDR3 length: 13 residues. Per the germline V gene, CDR1 is SGHRS and CDR2 is YFSETQ. This CDR3 is CASSWTGETEAFF. Here the CDR3 DNA reads TGCGCCAGCAGCTGGACAGGGGAAACTGAAGCTTTCTTT.

This clone was observed once. V and J are TRBV5-1 and TRBJ1-2, with D possibly TRBD1 on 5 matching bases. Germline V lookup: CDR1 SGHRS, CDR2 YFSETQ. V was clipped by 4 bases and J by 7 bases, with 14 bases between them. The CDR3 contains 13 residues. The CDR3 coding sequence is TGCGCCAGCAGCACGGACAAGTTGATTGGCTACACCTTC. Translated: CASSTDKLIGYTF.

Of note for this clone: This CDR3 fails to terminate in the conserved phenylalanine or tryptophan, so it likely reflects a read error. The DNA is left out, because the CDR3 cannot be placed on it with certainty; the CDR3 is given as TCRdb lists it. The CDR3: CASRSPAGQGLWV. This rearrangement joins TRBV6-9 to TRBJ1-2; the table assigns TRBD1, which was not confirmed against the DNA. The CDR3 has 13 amino acids, counting both end residues. Germline V gene lookup returns CDR1 MNHGY and CDR2 SVAAGI.